One T cell receptor beta chain is described in this entry. The clone's antigen remains unknown. Base qualities are not provided; no much larger clone lies one nucleotide away. The data stem from a study of blood T cell repertoires in COVID-19 (dated by TCRdb to about 2020). Turning to the overall study: Samples from collaborators originated in the United States, Italy and Spain and spanned both the acute and convalescent phases of COVID-19. Deeply sampled blood TCRbeta repertoires from subjects exposed to, actively infected with, or recovered from COVID-19 were included in the dataset. HLA class I and class II types, where available, came from metadata supplied by the sample provider rather than from assay-based typing. The sample metadata nearly always contained a de-identified subject ID, COVID-19 status, age in years and sex. Samples came from the ongoing ImmuneRACE study (first 160 participants) plus 1,254 subjects from 6 global collaborators. The prospective study material was composed of cDNA or gDNA derived from T cells, B-cell-depleted T cells, or PBMCs. The repertoires were made available in a free public database intended to serve as a resource for research on the immune response to SARS-CoV-2.

TCRbeta CDR3 regions were amplified from genomic DNA by means of the immunoSEQ Assay, a bias-controlled multiplex PCR. In the original analysis: Nucleated cell counts per sample were estimated from amplification of reference gene primers within the assay. Sequence reads were collapsed and filtered to measure the absolute abundance of every unique TCRbeta CDR3 rearrangement. For each sample, productive Simpson clonality was calculated as the square root of Simpson's diversity index over productive rearrangements. The clones in this table, taken by TCRdb from immuneACCESS, are in-frame only. Not every clone is retained; where verified, under half of the shortfall comes from an unresolved V gene, and the cause of the rest is unknown. The V and J calls and clone size are taken from that table; D and trimming were inferred from the DNA. This sample is represented by 150,000 to 200,000 clones; under 90% of them were singletons. The ten biggest clones cover roughly 3.5% of the sample.

Here is what the overall study found, with its caveats: Clinical and demographic metadata were provided uncurated, with the amount varying by source and participant.

The germline V gene yields SGHRS for CDR1 and YFSETQ for CDR2. For this chain, trimming is 7 bases at the V end and 8 bases at the J end, and the number of junction bases without a gene match is 10. The CDR3, cysteine through phenylalanine, is 14 amino acids long. Kept here is only the CDR3 DNA, which spans 42 bases and is read in frame from base 1. Participants in the prospective study were aged roughly 18 to 100 years, lived in 20 to 30 United States geographic areas, and enrolled through a virtual design. In the prospective study, cohorts were assigned on the basis of participant-reported clinical history obtained from a screening survey and a study questionnaire. ImmuneRACE Cohort 3 recovered participants were defined by two consecutive negative NP/OP PCR tests, healthcare professional clearance, or symptom resolution. Each participant in the prospective study had whole blood, serum and a nasopharyngeal or oropharyngeal swab collected by mobile phlebotomists. Prospective study participants could optionally give additional blood draws and questionnaires over an approximately two-month period. Prospective study blood samples were shipped either frozen or at room temperature before DNA extraction.

The chain employs TRBV5-1 and TRBJ2-1; the central 9 bases match TRBD2. Material for sequencing was PBMCs or T cells enriched from blood (not recorded which). The clonotype was recovered from a woman between 55 and 75 years old who had recovered from COVID-19. The CDR3 corresponds to CASGWASGVHEQFF. The DNA sequence is given as TGCGCCAGCGGGTGGGCTAGCGGGGTGCATGAGCAGTTCTTC.